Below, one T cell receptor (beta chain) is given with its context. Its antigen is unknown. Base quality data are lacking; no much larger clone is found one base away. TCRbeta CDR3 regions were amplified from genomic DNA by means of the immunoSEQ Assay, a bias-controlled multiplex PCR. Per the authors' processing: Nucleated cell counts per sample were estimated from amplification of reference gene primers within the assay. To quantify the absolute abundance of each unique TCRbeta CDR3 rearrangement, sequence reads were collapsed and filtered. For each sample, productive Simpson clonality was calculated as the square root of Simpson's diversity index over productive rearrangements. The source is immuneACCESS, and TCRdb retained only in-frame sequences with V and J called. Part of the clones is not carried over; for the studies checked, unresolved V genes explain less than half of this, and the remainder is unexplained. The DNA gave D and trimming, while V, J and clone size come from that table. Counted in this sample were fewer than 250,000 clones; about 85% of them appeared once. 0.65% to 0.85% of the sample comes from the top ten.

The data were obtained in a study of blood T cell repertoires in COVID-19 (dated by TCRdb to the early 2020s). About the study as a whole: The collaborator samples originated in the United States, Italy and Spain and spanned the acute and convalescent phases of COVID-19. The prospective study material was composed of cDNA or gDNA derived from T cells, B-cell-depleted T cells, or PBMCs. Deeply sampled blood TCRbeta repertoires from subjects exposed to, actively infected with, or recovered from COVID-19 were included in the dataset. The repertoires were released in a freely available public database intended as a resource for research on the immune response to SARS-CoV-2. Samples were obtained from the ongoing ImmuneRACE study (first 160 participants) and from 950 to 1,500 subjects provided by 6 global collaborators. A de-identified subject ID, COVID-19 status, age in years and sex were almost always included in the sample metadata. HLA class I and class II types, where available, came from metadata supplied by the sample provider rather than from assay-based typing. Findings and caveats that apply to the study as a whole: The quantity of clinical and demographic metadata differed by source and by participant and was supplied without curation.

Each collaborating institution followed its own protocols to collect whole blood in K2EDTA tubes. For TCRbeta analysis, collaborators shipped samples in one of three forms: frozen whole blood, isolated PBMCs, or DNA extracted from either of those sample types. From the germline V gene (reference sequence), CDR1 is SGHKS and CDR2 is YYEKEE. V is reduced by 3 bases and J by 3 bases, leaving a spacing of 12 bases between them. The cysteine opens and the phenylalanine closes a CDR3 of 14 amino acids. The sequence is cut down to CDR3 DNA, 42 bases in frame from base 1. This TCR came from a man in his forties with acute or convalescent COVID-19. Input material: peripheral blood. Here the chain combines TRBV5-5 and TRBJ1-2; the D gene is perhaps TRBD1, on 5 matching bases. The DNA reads TGTGCCAGCAGCTATCAGTCCAGGGACTATGGCTACACCTTC. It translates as CASSYQSRDYGYTF.